This T cell receptor (beta chain) was found in a study of cytomegalovirus exposure and HLA in healthy donors listed by TCRdb under 2017. Concerning the study at large: An earlier analysis of 587 of the donors reported 250 to 350 Gb of sequence data and 117 million unique TCR beta sequences obtained from roughly 170 million T cells. An early release that covered fewer than 800 HLA-typed donors contained approximately 290 gigabases of sequencing data and roughly 84 million unique TCR sequences. Among almost 400 genotyped donors of the cohort, an average of approximately 230,000 unique TCR beta nucleotide sequences were sequenced per donor, about a sixth of them non-productive. Donor age, sex, ethnicity and CMV serostatus were collected together with the repertoire data. HLA typing covered class I and class II loci at four-digit resolution. In the later analysis, no new phenotypic data were used to find candidate immune exposures; instead, reliance was placed on TCR beta sequences and their occurrence across donors. A later analysis re-analyzed previously published TCR beta repertoires from about 730 donors and added high-resolution HLA genotyping to study TCR occurrence patterns. In an earlier analysis of roughly 580 of the donors, high-throughput TCR beta sequencing was used to judge whether each TCR beta V gene segment behaved as functional or pseudogenic. To predict cytomegalovirus infection status, the study combined high-throughput TCR immunosequencing, statistical association of individual TCRs with disease status, and machine learning. Because of strong linkage in the cohort, roughly five DR-DQ haplotypes were treated as single units for association and clustering. In addition to the first cohort of 650 to 750 subjects, a separate validation cohort of about 120 different subjects was used. The study used immunosequencing to profile the T cell repertoires of 666 subjects and linked those repertoires to cytomegalovirus serostatus. A later genetic analysis took genome-wide SNP genotypes for about three fifths of the roughly 670 donors and used that subset as a discovery cohort. All discovery cohort repertoires had been generated using a single sequencing platform. The study aimed to test whether signatures of past pathogen exposure could be identified by cataloging public T cell receptors. The number of donors typed differed by locus, with roughly 629-640 for A, B, C, DRB1 and DQB1, roughly 520 for DQA1, 600 to 610 for DPA1, and some 450 for DPB1. Of the roughly 400 genotyped donors, approximately 80% fell in the genetic ancestry cluster associated with self-reported Caucasian donors. What the research found in general, with its limitations: According to a later analysis, TCR association rates differed among HLA loci, with DRB1 alleles showing the most associated TCRs and HLA-C alleles showing the fewest. A later analysis reported that several top co-occurrence clusters appeared linked to parvovirus B19, influenza, CMV and Epstein-Barr virus. In a later analysis, most CMV-associated TCR beta chains were found to appear HLA-restricted, with HLA associations seemingly driven largely by CMV exposure. Because counts were too low, some 16 rarely observed V segments, including chromosome 9 orphons, were excluded from the earlier analysis of around 590 of the donors. An earlier analysis of roughly 570 of the donors showed that most TCR beta V segments appeared in productive rearrangements either about 90% or about 30% of the time, which broadly matched IMGT annotations. At a false discovery rate of 0.05, a later analysis linked some 17,000 TCR beta sequences to specific HLA alleles. A total of fewer than 200 TCR beta chains were listed by the study as associated with cytomegalovirus. The only immune exposure information available for the cohort was CMV serostatus. A cluster of highly shared sequence variants was judged likely to represent a technical artifact of the sequencing pipeline. A further reported finding was that TCR beta sequences accurately predicted the HLA-A and HLA-B alleles for most subjects in the first cohort. Sequencing depth was assumed to be roughly uniform across donors in the presence/absence analyses, though that assumption may not hold. A later genetic analysis reported fewer N-insertions in productive TCRs among donors in an Asian-associated ancestry cluster than the roughly 640-donor mean. In a later genetic analysis, a missense DCLRE1C variant was associated with V-gene and J-gene trimming of TCR beta chains, and the association was replicated in an independent cohort. Only TCR beta chains were sequenced in this cohort, and the absence of alpha or paired-chain data limited detectable features. Because HLA typing was unavailable for some donors at each locus, only the typed subset was used in association tests. Linkage disequilibrium might explain the correlated functional status among segregating V segments, but an unknown experimental factor could not be excluded. Assigning TCR associations to individual alleles was difficult when HLA alleles, especially DR and DQ, strongly co-occurred. According to the authors, the approach could potentially be generalized to other disease states and immunological phenotypes. Three of the identified cytomegalovirus-associated TCR beta chains were confirmed in vitro to be specific for cytomegalovirus antigens. The classifier was reported to diagnose cytomegalovirus status with high specificity and sensitivity in both the original and validation cohorts. Most TCR sequences were seen in very few donors, while some public TCRs were found in many individuals. Some IMGT-functional V segments, including TRBV6-2 and TRBV6-3, could not be distinguished by the 87-base-pair reads and were therefore excluded. In a later analysis, HLA-associated TCR beta chains showed more clonal expansion and lower generation probabilities than non-associated chains that were equally common.

The protocol used for the library was the immunoSEQ multiplex PCR assay. For the multiplex PCR, a mixture combining 60 forward primers for TCR Vbeta segments and 13 reverse primers for TCR Jbeta segments was used. The CDR3 region of rearranged TCR beta genes was amplified from genomic DNA by a multiplex PCR assay. The Illumina HiSeq System was used to sequence the amplified TCR beta libraries as 87-base-pair reads. Processing in the source paper ran as follows. A later analysis counted some 74 million unique TCR beta chains across the 600 to 850 repertoires, and around 9.9 million of these chains were shared by at least two donors. Raw reads were error-corrected and collapsed into unique sequences by a nearest-neighbor algorithm in which closely related sequences were merged to remove PCR and sequencing errors. V, D and J gene segments were assigned by aligning CDR3 sequences to IMGT reference sequences. Each retained sequence needed at least a six-nucleotide match to both a V gene segment and a J gene segment. A rearrangement was called productive if the CDR3 had no stop codons and remained in frame with V and J, and every other rearrangement was called non-productive. Following IMGT convention, CDR3 was defined as the stretch from the second conserved V-encoded cysteine up to the conserved J-encoded phenylalanine. In an earlier analysis of around 570 of the donors, sequences lacking an unambiguous match to a single V gene segment were excluded. In an earlier analysis of around 590 of the donors, a V segment was called functional when productive rearrangements were above 56.7%, and segregating when the standard deviation between donors exceeded 5%. A statistical classification framework was developed to diagnose cytomegalovirus status using the catalog of TCR beta chain sequences. In a later analysis, V and J genes were assigned by comparing TCR nucleotide sequences against IMGT/GENE-DB human TR gene sequences. A later analysis assigned CDR3 sequences and most-parsimonious VDJ recombination scenarios with the TCRdist pipeline. In a later analysis, each TCR beta chain was defined by its CDR3 amino acid sequence together with its V-gene family, and reads without a unique V-gene family were excluded. As a way to deal with suspected cross-contamination and a sequencing artifact, a later analysis dropped 450 to 600 nucleotide sequences that were highly shared and had low generation probability. In a later analysis, a clonal expansion index for each public chain was calculated from normalized within-repertoire ranks of inferred template counts. In a later analysis, generation probabilities were computed using a VDJ recombination model fitted to out-of-frame rearrangements, and the results were checked against IGoR. In a later analysis, TCR-TCR, TCR-HLA and TCR-CMV co-occurrence was scored with hypergeometric tests, and a repertoire-size bias correction was applied to TCR pairs. To estimate false discovery rates, a later analysis permuted the HLA or CMV assignments 20 times. In a later analysis, co-occurring TCRs were grouped using DBSCAN, with TCRdist sequence similarity added in when clustering inside HLA-allele-positive subsets. Repertoires with fewer than 30,000 or more than 120,000 public chains were left out of co-occurrence clustering, as were several repertoires with anomalous nucleotide sharing. TCRdb obtained this table from immuneACCESS and retained in-frame rearrangements with V and J assigned. These tables miss some clones; where compared with another copy, unresolved V genes account for less than half of the shortfall, and the remainder is unexplained. V, J and clone size were drawn from that table, and D and trimming were deduced from the DNA. Counted in this sample were more than 95,000 clones; about 77% of them appeared once. The ten largest clones represent 10% of the sample.

Trimming takes 2 bases from V and 0 bases from J, and the germline ends sit 8 bases apart. Counted from cysteine to phenylalanine, this CDR3 has 15 amino acids. Only CDR3 DNA remains: 45 bases, in frame from the first base. The germline V gene sets CDR1 to MNHNS and CDR2 to SASEGT. This clone was seen once. The antigen it binds to is not known. No base-level quality is on record; no much larger clone is a single base apart. The cohort comprised around 690 healthy bone marrow donors. Cohort members were all nominally healthy when sampled, although unrecorded immune exposures were likely present. The donor tested CMV seropositive and was one of the 289 seropositive cohort members. A peripheral blood sample was provided by each donor, and peripheral blood mononuclear cells were used for TCR beta sequencing. The Qiagen DNeasy Blood Extraction Kit was used to extract genomic DNA from the blood cell samples.

The chain couples TRBV6-1 to TRBJ1-5; TRBD1 could be the D gene, as 5 bases match. The receptor was derived from a woman between 18 and 29 years old in good health and CMV-seropositive. Sequencing used PBMCs. The sequenced DNA: TGTGCCAGCAGTGAATCAGGGAATAGCAATCAGCCCCAGCATTTT. The encoded protein is CASSESGNSNQPQHF.